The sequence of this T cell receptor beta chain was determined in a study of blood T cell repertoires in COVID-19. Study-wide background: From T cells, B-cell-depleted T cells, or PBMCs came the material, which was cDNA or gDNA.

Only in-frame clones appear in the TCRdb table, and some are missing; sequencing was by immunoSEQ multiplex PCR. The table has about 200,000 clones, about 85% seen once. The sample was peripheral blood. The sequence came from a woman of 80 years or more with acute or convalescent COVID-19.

CDR3 in amino acids: CASSSSGASSDTQYF. CDR3 nucleotide sequence: TGTGCCAGCAGCTCTAGTGGGGCCTCATCAGATACGCAGTATTTT. The chain recombines TRBV6-1 with TRBJ2-3, with D tentatively TRBD1 (5 bases). The CDR3 covers 15 residues. Trimming took off 6 bases at V and 4 bases at J, with 17 bases between the two ends. Germline CDR1 MNHNS, CDR2 SASEGT.